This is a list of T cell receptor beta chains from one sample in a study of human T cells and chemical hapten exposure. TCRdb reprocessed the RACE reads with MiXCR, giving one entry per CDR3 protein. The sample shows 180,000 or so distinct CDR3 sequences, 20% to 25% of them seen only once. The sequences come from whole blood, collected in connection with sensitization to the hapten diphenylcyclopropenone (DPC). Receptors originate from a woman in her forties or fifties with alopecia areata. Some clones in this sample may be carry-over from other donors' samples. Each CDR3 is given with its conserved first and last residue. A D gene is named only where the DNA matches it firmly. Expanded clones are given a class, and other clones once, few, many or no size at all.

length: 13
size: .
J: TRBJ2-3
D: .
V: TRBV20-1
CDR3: CSAIILVGDTQYF
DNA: TGCAGTGCTATTATACTAGTAGGAGATACGCAGTATTTT

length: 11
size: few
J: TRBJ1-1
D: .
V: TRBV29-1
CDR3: CSGGDDTEAFF
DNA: TGCAGTGGGGGGGACGACACTGAAGCTTTCTTT

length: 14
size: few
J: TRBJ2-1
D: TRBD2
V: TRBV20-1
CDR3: CSATPLAVYNEQFF
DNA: TGCAGTGCCACCCCGCTAGCGGTATACAATGAGCAGTTCTTC

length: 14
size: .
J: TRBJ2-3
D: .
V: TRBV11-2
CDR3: CATSPVGATDTQYF
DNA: TGTGCCACCAGCCCCGTAGGGGCGACAGATACGCAGTATTTT

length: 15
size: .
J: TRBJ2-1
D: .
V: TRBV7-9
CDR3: CASSLIGGQFNEQFF
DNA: TGTGCCAGCAGCTTAATTGGCGGGCAATTCAATGAGCAGTTCTTC

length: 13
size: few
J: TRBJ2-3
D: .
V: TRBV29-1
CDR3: CSAGQSPTDTQYF
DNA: TGCAGCGCCGGACAGAGCCCCACAGATACGCAGTATTTT

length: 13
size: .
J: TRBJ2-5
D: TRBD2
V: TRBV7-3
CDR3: CASGRGYQETQYF
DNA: TGTGCCAGCGGGCGGGGGTACCAAGAGACCCAGTACTTC

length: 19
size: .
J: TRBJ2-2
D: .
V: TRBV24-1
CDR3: CATSGWGALGHLNTGELFF
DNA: TGTGCCACCAGTGGGTGGGGCGCCCTGGGACACCTGAACACCGGGGAGCTGTTTTTT

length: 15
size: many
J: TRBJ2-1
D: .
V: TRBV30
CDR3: CAWSEGGGSYNEQFF
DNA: TGTGCCTGGAGTGAGGGTGGCGGGTCATACAATGAGCAGTTCTTC

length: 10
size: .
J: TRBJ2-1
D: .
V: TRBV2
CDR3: CASRNNEQFF
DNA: TGTGCCAGCAGGAACAATGAGCAGTTCTTC

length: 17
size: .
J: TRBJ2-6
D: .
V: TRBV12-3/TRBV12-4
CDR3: CASSRRTALSGANVLTF
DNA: TGTGCCAGCAGCCGTCGGACGGCCCTCTCTGGGGCCAACGTCCTGACTTTC

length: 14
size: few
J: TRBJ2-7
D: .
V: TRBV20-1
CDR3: CSARDPDRYYEQYF
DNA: TGCAGTGCTAGAGATCCCGACAGATACTACGAGCAGTACTTC

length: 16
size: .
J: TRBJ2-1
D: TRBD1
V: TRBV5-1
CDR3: CASSLSRGRTYNEQFF
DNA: TGCGCCAGCAGCTTGAGCAGGGGGCGAACCTACAATGAGCAGTTCTTC

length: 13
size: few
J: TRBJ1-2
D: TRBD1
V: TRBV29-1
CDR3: CSVAHRGNYGYTF
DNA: TGCAGCGTTGCGCACAGGGGGAACTATGGCTACACCTTC

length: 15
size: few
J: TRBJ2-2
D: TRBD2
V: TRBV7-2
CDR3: CASRSGSHFTGELFF
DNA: TGTGCCAGCAGGAGCGGGAGTCATTTTACCGGGGAGCTGTTTTTT